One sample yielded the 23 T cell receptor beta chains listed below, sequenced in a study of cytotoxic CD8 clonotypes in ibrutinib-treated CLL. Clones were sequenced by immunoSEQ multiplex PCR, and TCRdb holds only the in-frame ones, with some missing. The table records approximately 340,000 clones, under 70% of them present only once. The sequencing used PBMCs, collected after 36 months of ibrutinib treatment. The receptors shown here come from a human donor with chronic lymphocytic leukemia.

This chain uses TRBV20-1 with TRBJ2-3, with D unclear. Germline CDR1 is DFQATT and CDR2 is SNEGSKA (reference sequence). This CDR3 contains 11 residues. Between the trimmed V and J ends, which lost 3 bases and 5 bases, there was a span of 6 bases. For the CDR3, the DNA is TGCAGTGCTAGTAATGAAGATACGCAGTATTTT. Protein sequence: CSASNEDTQYF.

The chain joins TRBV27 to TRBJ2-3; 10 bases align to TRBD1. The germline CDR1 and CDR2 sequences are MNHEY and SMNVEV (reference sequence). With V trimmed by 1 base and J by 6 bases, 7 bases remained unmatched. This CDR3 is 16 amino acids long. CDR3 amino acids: CASSLFRDRGVDTQYF. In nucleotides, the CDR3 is TGTGCCAGCAGTTTATTCCGGGACAGGGGAGTCGATACGCAGTATTTT.

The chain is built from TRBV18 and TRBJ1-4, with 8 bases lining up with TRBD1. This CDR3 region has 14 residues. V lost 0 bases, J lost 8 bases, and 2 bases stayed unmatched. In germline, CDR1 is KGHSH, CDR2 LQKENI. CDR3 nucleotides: TGTGCCAGCTCACCACCGGCAGGGGGCGAAAAACTGTTTTTT. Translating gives CASSPPAGGEKLFF.

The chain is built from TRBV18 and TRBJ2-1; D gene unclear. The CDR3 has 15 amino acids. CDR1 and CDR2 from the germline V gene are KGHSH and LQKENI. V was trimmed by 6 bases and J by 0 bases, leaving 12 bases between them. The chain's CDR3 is CASSEKSSSYNEQFF. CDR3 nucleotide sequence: TGTGCCAGCTCGGAAAAATCGAGCTCCTACAATGAGCAGTTCTTC.

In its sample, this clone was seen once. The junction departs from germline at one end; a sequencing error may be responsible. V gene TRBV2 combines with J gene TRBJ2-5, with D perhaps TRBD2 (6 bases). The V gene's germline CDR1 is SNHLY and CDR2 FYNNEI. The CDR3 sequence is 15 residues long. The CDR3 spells CASKGRQTRGETQHF. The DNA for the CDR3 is TGTGCCAGCAAGGGACGACAGACCCGCGGGGAGACCCAGCACTTC. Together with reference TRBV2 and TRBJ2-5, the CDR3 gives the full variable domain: EPEVTQTPSHQVTQMGQEVILRCVPISNHLYFYWYRQILGQKVEFLVSFYNNEISEKSEIFDDQFSVERPDGSNFTLKIRSTKLEDSAMYFCASKGRQTRGETQHFGPGTRLLVL.

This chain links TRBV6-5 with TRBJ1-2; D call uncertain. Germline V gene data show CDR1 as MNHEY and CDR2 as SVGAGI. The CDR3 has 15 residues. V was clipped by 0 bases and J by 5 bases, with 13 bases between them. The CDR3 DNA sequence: TGTGCCAGCAGTTACTCAGGCCGGGCCGGTTATGGCTACACCTTC. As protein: CASSYSGRAGYGYTF.

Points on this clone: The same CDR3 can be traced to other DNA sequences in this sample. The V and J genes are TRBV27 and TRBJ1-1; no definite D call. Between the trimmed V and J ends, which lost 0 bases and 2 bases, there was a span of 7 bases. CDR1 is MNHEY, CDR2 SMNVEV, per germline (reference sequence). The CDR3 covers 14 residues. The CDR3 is CASSLSGPNTEAFF. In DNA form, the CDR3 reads TGTGCCAGCAGTTTATCCGGGCCCAACACTGAAGCTTTCTTT.

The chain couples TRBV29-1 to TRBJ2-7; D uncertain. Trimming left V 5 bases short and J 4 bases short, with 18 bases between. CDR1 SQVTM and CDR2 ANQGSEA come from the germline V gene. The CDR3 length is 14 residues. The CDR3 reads CSVCVLPISYEQYF. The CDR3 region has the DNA TGCAGCGTTTGTGTACTGCCGATTTCATACGAGCAGTACTTC.

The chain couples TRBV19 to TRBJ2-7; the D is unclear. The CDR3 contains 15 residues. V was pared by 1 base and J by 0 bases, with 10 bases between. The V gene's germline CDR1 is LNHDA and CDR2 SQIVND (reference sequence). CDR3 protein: CASSIATSYSYEQYF. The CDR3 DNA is TGTGCCAGTAGTATAGCTACCTCATACTCCTACGAGCAGTACTTC.

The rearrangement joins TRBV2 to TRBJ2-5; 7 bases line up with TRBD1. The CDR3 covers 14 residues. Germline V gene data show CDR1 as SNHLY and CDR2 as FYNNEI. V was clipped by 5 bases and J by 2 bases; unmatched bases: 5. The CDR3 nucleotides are TGTGCCAGCAGTCGATACAGGGGTCAAGAGACCCAGTACTTC. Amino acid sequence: CASSRYRGQETQYF. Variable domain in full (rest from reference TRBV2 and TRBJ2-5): EPEVTQTPSHQVTQMGQEVILRCVPISNHLYFYWYRQILGQKVEFLVSFYNNEISEKSEIFDDQFSVERPDGSNFTLKIRSTKLEDSAMYFCASSRYRGQETQYFGPGTRLLVL.

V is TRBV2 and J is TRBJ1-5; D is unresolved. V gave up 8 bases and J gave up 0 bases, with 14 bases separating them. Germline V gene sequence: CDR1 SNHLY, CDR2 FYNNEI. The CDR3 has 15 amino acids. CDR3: CASSLWTGSNQPQHF. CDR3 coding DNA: TGTGCCAGCTCGCTCTGGACCGGTAGCAATCAGCCCCAGCATTTT.

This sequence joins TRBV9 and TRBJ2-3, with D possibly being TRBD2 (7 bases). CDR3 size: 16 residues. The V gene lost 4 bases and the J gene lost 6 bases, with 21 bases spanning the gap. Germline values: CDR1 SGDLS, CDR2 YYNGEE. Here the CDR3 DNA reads TGTGCCAGCAGCATTACAGGGACGGGGGGTCCGGATACGCAGTATTTT. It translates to CASSITGTGGPDTQYF.

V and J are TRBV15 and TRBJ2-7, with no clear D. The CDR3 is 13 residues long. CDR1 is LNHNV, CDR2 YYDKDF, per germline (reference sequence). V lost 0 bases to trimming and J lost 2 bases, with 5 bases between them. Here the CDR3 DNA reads TGTGCCACCAGCAGAGATGCGGCCTACGAGCAGTACTTC. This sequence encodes CATSRDAAYEQYF.

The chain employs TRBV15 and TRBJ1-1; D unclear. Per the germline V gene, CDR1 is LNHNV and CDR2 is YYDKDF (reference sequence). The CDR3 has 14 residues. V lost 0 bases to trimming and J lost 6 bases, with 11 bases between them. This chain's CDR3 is CATSRDRVLAEAFF. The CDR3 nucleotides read TGTGCCACCAGCAGAGATCGGGTTCTGGCTGAAGCTTTCTTT.

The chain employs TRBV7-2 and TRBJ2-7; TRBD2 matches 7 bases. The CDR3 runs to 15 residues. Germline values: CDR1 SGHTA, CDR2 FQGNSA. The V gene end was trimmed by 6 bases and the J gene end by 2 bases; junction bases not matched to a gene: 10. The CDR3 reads CASSPMGEGTYEQYF. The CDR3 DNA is TGTGCCAGCAGTCCCATGGGGGAGGGAACCTACGAGCAGTACTTC.

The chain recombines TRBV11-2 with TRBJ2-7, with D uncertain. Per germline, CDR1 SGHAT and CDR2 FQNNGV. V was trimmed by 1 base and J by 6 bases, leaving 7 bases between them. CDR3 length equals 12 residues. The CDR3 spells CASSLGSGEQYF. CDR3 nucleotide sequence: TGTGCCAGCAGCTTAGGGTCTGGCGAGCAGTACTTC. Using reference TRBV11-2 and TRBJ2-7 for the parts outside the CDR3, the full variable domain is EAGVAQSPRYKIIEKRQSVAFWCNPISGHATLYWYQQILGQGPKLLIQFQNNGVVDDSQLPKDRFSAERLKGVDSTLKIQPAKLEDSAVYLCASSLGSGEQYFGPGTRLTVT.

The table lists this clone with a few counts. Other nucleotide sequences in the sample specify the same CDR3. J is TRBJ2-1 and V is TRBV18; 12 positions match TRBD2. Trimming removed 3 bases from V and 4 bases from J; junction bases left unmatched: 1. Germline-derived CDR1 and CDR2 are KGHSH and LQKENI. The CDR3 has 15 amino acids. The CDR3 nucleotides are TGTGCCAGCTCACCGCTAGCGGGAGGGTACAATGAGCAGTTCTTC. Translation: CASSPLAGGYNEQFF.

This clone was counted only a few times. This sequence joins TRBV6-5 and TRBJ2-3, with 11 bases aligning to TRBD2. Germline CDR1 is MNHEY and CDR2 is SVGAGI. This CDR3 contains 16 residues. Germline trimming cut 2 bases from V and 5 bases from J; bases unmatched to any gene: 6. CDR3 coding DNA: TGTGCCAGCAGTTACCGTAGCGGGGGGGCTGAAGATACGCAGTATTTT. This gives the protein CASSYRSGGAEDTQYF.

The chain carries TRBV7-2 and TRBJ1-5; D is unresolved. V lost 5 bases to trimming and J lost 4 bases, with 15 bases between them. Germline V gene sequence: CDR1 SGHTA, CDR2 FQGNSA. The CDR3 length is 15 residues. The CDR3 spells CASSEDPLGNQPQHF. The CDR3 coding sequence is TGTGCCAGCAGCGAGGACCCATTAGGGAATCAGCCCCAGCATTTT. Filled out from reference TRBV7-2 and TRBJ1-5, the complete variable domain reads GAGVSQSPSNKVTEKGKDVELRCDPISGHTALYWYRQSLGQGLEFLIYFQGNSAPDKSGLPSDRFSAERTGGSVSTLTIQRTQQEDSAVYLCASSEDPLGNQPQHFGDGTRLSIL.

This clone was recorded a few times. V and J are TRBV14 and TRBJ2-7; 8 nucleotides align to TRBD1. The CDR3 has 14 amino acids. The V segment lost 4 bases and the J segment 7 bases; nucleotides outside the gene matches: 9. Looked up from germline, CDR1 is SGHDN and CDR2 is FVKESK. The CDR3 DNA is TGTGCCAGCAGCCCCGCCAGGGGGCGATGGGAGCAGTACTTC. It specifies CASSPARGRWEQYF.

The CDR3 coding sequence is TGCGCCAGCAGCCGAGCCGGGACTAGCGGGGGGAGGACCGGGGAGCTGTTTTTT. Its translation is CASSRAGTSGGRTGELFF. This chain joins TRBV10-1 and TRBJ2-2; TRBD2 matches at 15 bases. CDR3 length equals 18 residues. Germline lookup yields CDR1 WNHNN and CDR2 SYGVQD (reference sequence). V lost 6 bases to trimming and J lost 5 bases; unmatched junction nucleotides: 10.

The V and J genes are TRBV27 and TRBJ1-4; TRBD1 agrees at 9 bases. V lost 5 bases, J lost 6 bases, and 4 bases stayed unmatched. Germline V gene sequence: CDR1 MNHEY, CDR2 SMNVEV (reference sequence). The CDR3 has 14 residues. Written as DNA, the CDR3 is TGTGCCAGCAGTCTCGGGACAGGGTATGAAAAACTGTTTTTT. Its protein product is CASSLGTGYEKLFF.

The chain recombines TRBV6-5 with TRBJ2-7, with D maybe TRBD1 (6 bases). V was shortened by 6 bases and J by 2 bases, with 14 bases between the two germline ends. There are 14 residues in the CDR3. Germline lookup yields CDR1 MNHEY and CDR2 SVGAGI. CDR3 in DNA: TGTGCCAGCAGCCCCCTCCACAGGGCCTACGAGCAGTACTTC. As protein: CASSPLHRAYEQYF.